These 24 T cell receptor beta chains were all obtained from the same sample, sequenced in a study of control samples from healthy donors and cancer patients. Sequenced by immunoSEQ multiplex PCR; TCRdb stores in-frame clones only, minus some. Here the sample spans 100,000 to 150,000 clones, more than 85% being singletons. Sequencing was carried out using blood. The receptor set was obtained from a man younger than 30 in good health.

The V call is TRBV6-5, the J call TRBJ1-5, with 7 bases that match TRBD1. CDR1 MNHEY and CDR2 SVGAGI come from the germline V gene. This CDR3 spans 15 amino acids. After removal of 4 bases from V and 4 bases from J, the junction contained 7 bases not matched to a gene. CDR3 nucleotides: TGTGCCAGCAGTTCGGGGTGGACAGGTAATCAGCCCCAGCATTTT. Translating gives CASSSGWTGNQPQHF.

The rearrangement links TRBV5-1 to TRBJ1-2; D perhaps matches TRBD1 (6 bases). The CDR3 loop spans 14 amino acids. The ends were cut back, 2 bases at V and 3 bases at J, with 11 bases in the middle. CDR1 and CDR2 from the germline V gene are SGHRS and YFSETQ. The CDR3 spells CASSLGGTDYGYTF. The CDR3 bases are TGCGCCAGCAGCTTAGGGGGGACGGACTATGGCTACACCTTC.

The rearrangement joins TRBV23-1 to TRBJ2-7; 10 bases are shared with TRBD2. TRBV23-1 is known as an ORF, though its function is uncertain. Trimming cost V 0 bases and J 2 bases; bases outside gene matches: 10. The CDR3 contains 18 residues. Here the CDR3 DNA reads TGCGCCAGCAGTCAATCATGTGTTAGCGGGGGGCTAGCCTACGAGCAGTACTTC. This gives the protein CASSQSCVSGGLAYEQYF.

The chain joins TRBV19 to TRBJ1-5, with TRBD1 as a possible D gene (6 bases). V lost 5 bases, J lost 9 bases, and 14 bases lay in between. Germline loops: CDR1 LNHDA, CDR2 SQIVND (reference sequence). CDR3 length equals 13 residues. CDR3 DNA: TGTGCCAGTAGTTTGACAGGCTTTTGGCCCCAGCATTTT. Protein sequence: CASSLTGFWPQHF.

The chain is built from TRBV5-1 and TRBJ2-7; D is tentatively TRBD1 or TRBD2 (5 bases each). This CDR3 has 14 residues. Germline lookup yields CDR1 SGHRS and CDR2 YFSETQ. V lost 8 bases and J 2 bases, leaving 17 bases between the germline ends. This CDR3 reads CASKAGTETYEQYF. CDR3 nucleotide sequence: TGCGCCAGTAAAGCCGGGACGGAAACCTACGAGCAGTACTTC. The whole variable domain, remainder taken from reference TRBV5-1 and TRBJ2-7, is KAGVTQTPRYLIKTRGQQVTLSCSPISGHRSVSWYQQTPGQGLQFLFEYFSETQRNKGNFPGRFSGRQFSNSRSEMNVSTLELGDSALYLCASKAGTETYEQYFGPGTRLTVT.

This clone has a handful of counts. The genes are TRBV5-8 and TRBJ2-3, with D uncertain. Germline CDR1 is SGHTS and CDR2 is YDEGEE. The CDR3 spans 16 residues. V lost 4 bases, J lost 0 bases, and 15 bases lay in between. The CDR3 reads CASSNGEIRSTDTQYF. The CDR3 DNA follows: TGTGCCAGCAGCAACGGAGAGATACGTAGCACAGATACGCAGTATTTT.

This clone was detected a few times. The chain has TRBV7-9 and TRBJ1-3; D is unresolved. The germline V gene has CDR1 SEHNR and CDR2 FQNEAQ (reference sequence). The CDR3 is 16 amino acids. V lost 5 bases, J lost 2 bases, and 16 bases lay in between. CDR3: CASSKSPFGTGNTIYF. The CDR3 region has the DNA TGTGCCAGCAGCAAATCACCGTTCGGGACTGGAAACACCATATATTTT.

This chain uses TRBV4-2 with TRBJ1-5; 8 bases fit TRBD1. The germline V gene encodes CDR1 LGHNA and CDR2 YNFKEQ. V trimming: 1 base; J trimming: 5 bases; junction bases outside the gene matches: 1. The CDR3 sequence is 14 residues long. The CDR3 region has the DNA TGTGCCAGCAGCCAAGGACAGGGGTATCAGCCCCAGCATTTT. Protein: CASSQGQGYQPQHF.

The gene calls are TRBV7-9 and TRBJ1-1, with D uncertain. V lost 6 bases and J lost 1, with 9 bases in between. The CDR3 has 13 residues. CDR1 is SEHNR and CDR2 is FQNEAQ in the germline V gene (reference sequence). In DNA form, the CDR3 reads TGTGCCAGCAGGACGGCCGGGAACACTGAAGCTTTCTTT. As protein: CASRTAGNTEAFF.

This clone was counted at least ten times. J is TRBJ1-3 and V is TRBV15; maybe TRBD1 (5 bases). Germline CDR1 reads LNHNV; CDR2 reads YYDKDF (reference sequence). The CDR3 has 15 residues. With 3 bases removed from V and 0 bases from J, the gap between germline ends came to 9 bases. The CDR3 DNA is TGTGCCACCAGCAGGGCAGGGAACTCTGGAAACACCATATATTTT. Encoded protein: CATSRAGNSGNTIYF.

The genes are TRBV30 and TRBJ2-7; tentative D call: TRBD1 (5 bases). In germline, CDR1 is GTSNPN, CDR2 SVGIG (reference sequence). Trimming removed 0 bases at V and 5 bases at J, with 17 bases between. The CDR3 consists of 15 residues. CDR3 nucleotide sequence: TGTGCCTGGAGTGTACGTTCAGGGATCTTCCACGAGCAGTACTTC. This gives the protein CAWSVRSGIFHEQYF.

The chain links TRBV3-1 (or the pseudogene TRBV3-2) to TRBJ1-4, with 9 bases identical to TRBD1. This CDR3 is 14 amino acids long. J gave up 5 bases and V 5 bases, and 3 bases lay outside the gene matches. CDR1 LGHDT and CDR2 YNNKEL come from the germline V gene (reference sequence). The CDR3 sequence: CASSAGTGNEKLFF. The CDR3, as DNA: TGTGCCAGCAGCGCCGGGACAGGGAATGAAAAACTGTTTTTT.

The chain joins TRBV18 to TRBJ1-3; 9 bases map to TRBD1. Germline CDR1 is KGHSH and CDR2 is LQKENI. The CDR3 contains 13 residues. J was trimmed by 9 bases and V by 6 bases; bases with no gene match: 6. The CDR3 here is CASSLGTGFTIYF. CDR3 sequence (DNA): TGTGCCAGCTCGCTCGGGACAGGGTTCACCATATATTTT.

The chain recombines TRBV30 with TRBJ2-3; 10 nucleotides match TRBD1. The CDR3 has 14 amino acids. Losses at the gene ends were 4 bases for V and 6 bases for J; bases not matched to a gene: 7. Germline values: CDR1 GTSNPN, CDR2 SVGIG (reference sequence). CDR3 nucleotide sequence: TGTGCCTGGATCAGACAGGGGGCTAGGGATACGCAGTATTTT. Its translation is CAWIRQGARDTQYF.

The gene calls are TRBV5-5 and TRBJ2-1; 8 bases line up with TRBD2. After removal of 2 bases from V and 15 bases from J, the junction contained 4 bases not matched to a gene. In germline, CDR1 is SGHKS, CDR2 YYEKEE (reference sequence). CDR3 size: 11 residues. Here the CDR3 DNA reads TGTGCCAGCAGCTTTAGCGGGGTGTTGTTCTTC. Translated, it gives CASSFSGVLFF.

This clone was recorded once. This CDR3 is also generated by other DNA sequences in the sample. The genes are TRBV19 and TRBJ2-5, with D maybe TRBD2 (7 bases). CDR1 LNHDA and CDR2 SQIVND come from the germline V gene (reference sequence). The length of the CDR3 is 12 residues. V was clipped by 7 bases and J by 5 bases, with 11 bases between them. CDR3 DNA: TGTGCCAGTATGGGGGGGCGGGAGACCCAGTACTTC. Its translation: CASMGGRETQYF.

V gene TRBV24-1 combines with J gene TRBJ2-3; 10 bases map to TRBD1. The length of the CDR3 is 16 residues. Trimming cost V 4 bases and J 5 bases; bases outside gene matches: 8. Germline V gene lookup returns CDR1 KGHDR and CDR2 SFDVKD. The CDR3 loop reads CATSDPGTGVQDTQYF. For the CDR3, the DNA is TGTGCCACCAGTGACCCAGGGACAGGGGTTCAAGATACGCAGTATTTT.

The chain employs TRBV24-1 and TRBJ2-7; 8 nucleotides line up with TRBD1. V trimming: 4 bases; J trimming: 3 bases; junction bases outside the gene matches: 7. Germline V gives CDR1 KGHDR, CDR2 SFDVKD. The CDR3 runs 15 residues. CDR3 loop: CATSDPGGQGYEQYF. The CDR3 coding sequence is TGTGCCACCAGTGACCCCGGTGGACAGGGCTACGAGCAGTACTTC.

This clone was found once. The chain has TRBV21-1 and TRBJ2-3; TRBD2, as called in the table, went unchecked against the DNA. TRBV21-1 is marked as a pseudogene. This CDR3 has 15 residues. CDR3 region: CASSKGAGATDTQYF. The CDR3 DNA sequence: TGTGCCAGCAGCAAAGGAGCGGGGGCGACAGATACGCAGTATTTT.

For the CDR3, the DNA is TGTGCCAGCAGCGTAGATAATAACTATGGCTACACCTTC. It translates to CASSVDNNYGYTF. V is TRBV9 and J is TRBJ1-2; D remains unclear. This CDR3 region has 13 residues. Trimming cost V 0 bases and J 1 base, with 4 bases left between them. CDR1 is SGDLS, CDR2 YYNGEE, per germline. Using reference TRBV9 and TRBJ1-2 for the parts outside the CDR3, the full variable domain is DSGVTQTPKHLITATGQRVTLRCSPRSGDLSVYWYQQSLDQGLQFLIQYYNGEERAKGNILERFSAQQFPDLHSELNLSSLELGDSALYFCASSVDNNYGYTFGSGTRLTVV.

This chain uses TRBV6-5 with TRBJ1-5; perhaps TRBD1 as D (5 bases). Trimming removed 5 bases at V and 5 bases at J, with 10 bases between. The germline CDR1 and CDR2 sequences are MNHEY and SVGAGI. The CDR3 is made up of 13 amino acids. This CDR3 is CASSPSGDQPQHF. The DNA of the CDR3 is TGTGCCAGCAGTCCATCGGGGGATCAGCCCCAGCATTTT.

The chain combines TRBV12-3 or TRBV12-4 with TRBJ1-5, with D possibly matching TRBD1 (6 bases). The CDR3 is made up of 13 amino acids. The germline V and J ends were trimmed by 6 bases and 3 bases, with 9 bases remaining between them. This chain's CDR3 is CASSRQANQPQHF. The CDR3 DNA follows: TGTGCCAGCAGCCGACAGGCCAATCAGCCCCAGCATTTT.

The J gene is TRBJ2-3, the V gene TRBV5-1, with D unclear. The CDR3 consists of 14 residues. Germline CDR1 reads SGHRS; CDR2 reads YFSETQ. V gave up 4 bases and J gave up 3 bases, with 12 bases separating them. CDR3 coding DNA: TGCGCCAGCAGCCCCGGGCTGACAACAGATACGCAGTATTTT. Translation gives CASSPGLTTDTQYF.

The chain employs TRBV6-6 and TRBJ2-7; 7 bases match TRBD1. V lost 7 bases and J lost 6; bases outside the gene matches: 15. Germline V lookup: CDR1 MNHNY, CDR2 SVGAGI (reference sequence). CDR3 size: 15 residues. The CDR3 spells CASTGTGVVSPEQYF. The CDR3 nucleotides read TGTGCCAGCACCGGAACAGGGGTTGTTTCCCCCGAGCAGTACTTC.